These 8 T cell receptor beta chains share one sample of origin, sequenced in a study of T cells after yellow fever vaccination. TCRdb independently ran MiXCR on the 5' RACE reads; one entry per CDR3 protein. The data hold about 160,000 distinct CDR3 sequences, with around 7.3% observed a single time. The source material was CD4+ T cells sorted from PBMCs, sampled 4 to 6 days after the first yellow fever vaccination. These receptor sequences come from a man younger than 35 who received the YFV17D yellow fever vaccine.

The V and J genes are TRBV3-1 and TRBJ1-2; no clear D. CDR1 is LGHDT, CDR2 YNNKEL, per germline (reference sequence). V was clipped by 10 bases and J by 3 bases, with 21 bases between them. The CDR3 has 15 amino acids. The CDR3 sequence is CATCQGDGDHYGYTF. CDR3 in DNA: TGTGCCACCTGCCAAGGAGATGGAGATCACTATGGCTACACCTTC.

This clonotype was recorded many times. The chain combines TRBV20-1 with TRBJ2-2, with D tentatively TRBD2 (6 bases). Deletions cut 2 bases from V and 5 bases from J, with 12 bases between. CDR3 length: 14 amino acids. In germline, CDR1 is DFQATT, CDR2 SNEGSKA (reference sequence). DNA for the CDR3: TGCAGTGCTAGAATGGGGGGTTGGACCGGGGAGCTGTTTTTT. It encodes CSARMGGWTGELFF.

The CDR3 loop reads CSVQSRAFGGEQFF. The CDR3 nucleotides are TGCAGCGTTCAGTCTCGGGCATTTGGAGGAGAGCAGTTCTTC. This chain uses TRBV29-1 with TRBJ2-1, with D tentatively TRBD2 (5 bases). The CDR3 contains 14 residues. V was shortened by 5 bases and J by 10 bases, with 21 bases between the two germline ends. Looked up from germline, CDR1 is SQVTM and CDR2 is ANQGSEA.

This sequence joins TRBV4-2 and TRBJ2-3; D not certain. Trimming shortened V by 3 bases and J by 1 base, and 8 bases separated the two germline ends. The CDR3 spans 14 residues. Looked up from germline, CDR1 is LGHNA and CDR2 is YNFKEQ. The CDR3 bases are TGTGCCAGCAGCCAGGGTACTGGCACAGATACGCAGTATTTT. Translated: CASSQGTGTDTQYF.

This clonotype was counted at least ten times. The gene calls are TRBV6-5 and TRBJ1-2, with 7 bases matching TRBD1. Germline CDR1 MNHEY, CDR2 SVGAGI. The CDR3 totals 19 residues. Trimming removed 2 bases from V and 0 bases from J; junction bases left unmatched: 15. CDR3 region: CASSYRLPEQGHTNYGYTF. The CDR3 coding sequence is TGTGCCAGCAGTTACCGCCTCCCCGAACAGGGGCATACTAACTATGGCTACACCTTC.

This clonotype appeared many times. This chain links TRBV12-3 or TRBV12-4 with TRBJ1-5; 10 bases are shared with TRBD1. The trim removed 6 bases at V and 6 bases at J, leaving 8 bases unmatched. This CDR3 contains 15 residues. The CDR3: CASSRDRGRGQPQHF. CDR3 DNA: TGTGCCAGCAGCCGCGACAGGGGGCGAGGTCAGCCCCAGCATTTT.

The rearrangement joins TRBV18 to TRBJ2-3; tentatively, D is TRBD1 (10 bases). Per the germline V gene, CDR1 is KGHSH and CDR2 is LQKENI. The CDR3 has 21 amino acids. V was shortened by 6 bases and J by 1 base, with 32 bases between the two germline ends. CDR3: CASSPVRDRGGLARGTDTQYF. As DNA, the CDR3 is TGTGCCAGCTCGCCCGTAAGGGACAGGGGAGGACTAGCGCGTGGCACAGATACGCAGTATTTT.

This clonotype was observed many times. This sequence joins TRBV5-1 and TRBJ2-7; 8 bases match TRBD2. Germline lookup yields CDR1 SGHRS and CDR2 YFSETQ. The CDR3 extends over 14 amino acids. V shed 5 bases, J shed 2 bases, and the junction held 6 bases outside the gene matches. CDR3 coding DNA: TGCGCCAGCAGTAGAATAGCGGGAACCTACGAGCAGTACTTC. The encoded protein is CASSRIAGTYEQYF.